The 25 T cell receptor beta chains presented below share a single source sample, sequenced in a study of shared clonotypes between healthy human individuals. Assay: immunoSEQ multiplex PCR; the TCRdb copy retains only in-frame clones and omits some. The sample includes about 2.2 million clones, approximately 92% seen only once; the top ten take more than 1.5%. Naive CD8 cells lacked CD45RO, underwent positive selection for CCR7 and left out terminally differentiated effector memory CD45RA+ cells. The sequencing input was naive CD8+ T cells from PBMCs. Receptors originate from a man between 18 and 35 years old in good health. Some clones in this sample may be carry-over from other donors' samples.

The chain recombines TRBV13 with TRBJ2-5; TRBD2 is a possible D gene (6 bases). This CDR3 comprises 16 residues. Germline CDR1 reads PRHDT; CDR2 reads FYEKMQ (reference sequence). Trimming left V 1 base short and J 5 bases short, with 17 bases between. This chain's CDR3 is CASSLERRGVGETQYF. CDR3 in DNA: TGTGCCAGCAGCTTAGAACGGCGCGGGGTAGGGGAGACCCAGTACTTC.

The V and J genes are TRBV28 and TRBJ1-1; no clear D gene. This CDR3 is 14 amino acids long. V lost 4 bases to trimming and J lost 6 bases, with 15 bases between them. Germline loops: CDR1 MDHEN, CDR2 SYDVKM. CDR3 sequence (DNA): TGTGCCAGCAGTTACGCCCAGGAATTCCCTGAAGCTTTCTTT. Translating gives CASSYAQEFPEAFF.

This chain uses TRBV19 with TRBJ1-1; a weak D match, TRBD1 (5 bases). Trimming took 0 bases from V and 6 from J, leaving 14 bases between them. CDR1 LNHDA and CDR2 SQIVND come from the germline V gene (reference sequence). This CDR3 is built from 15 residues. The CDR3 bases are TGTGCCAGTAGTATAGACGACAGTCTAGGAGCTGAAGCTTTCTTT. This codes for CASSIDDSLGAEAFF. Variable domain in full (rest from reference TRBV19 and TRBJ1-1): DGGITQSPKYLFRKEGQNVTLSCEQNLNHDAMYWYRQDPGQGLRLIYYSQIVNDFQKGDIAEGYSVSREKKESFPLTVTSAQKNPTAFYLCASSIDDSLGAEAFFGQGTRLTVV.

This chain connects TRBV5-6 to TRBJ2-7; D is possibly TRBD2 (6 bases). The CDR3 is made up of 15 amino acids. V was trimmed by 1 base and J by 0 bases, leaving 11 bases between them. Germline values: CDR1 SGHDT, CDR2 YYEEEE. The CDR3 DNA reads as TGTGCCAGCAGCTTGTCCTCGGGGGTCTCCTACGAGCAGTACTTC. Its protein is CASSLSSGVSYEQYF.

Regarding this clone: Other DNA sequences within the sample encode an identical CDR3. This sequence joins TRBV5-4 and TRBJ1-2; possibly TRBD1 for D (5 bases). V was clipped by 3 bases and J by 7 bases, with 10 bases between them. Per the germline V gene, CDR1 is SGHNT and CDR2 is YYREEE (reference sequence). CDR3 size: 12 residues. In nucleotides, the CDR3 is TGTGCCAGCAGCTGGGGGACGGGTGGCTACACCTTC. It codes for CASSWGTGGYTF.

The rearrangement uses TRBV6-1 and TRBJ2-1; 10 nucleotides agree with TRBD2. The ends lost 1 base at V and 8 bases at J; junction bases unmatched: 14. Germline CDR1 MNHNS, CDR2 SASEGT. CDR3 size: 18 residues. The CDR3 DNA sequence: TGTGCCAGCAGTGAAGTGCCCGGGGAGCGGGAGGGATGGGATGAGCAGTTCTTC. Encoded protein: CASSEVPGEREGWDEQFF.

J is TRBJ2-7 and V is TRBV19, with a possible D match to TRBD1 (5 bases). V was pared by 5 bases and J by 2 bases, with 13 bases between. The V gene's germline CDR1 is LNHDA and CDR2 SQIVND (reference sequence). This CDR3 is built from 14 residues. CDR3 DNA: TGTGCCAGTAGTCAATGGGGCCAACCCTACGAGCAGTACTTC. Its protein is CASSQWGQPYEQYF.

The V gene is TRBV9, the J gene TRBJ2-2; D not certain. Germline CDR1 SGDLS, CDR2 YYNGEE. The CDR3 runs 13 residues. The ends were cut back, 5 bases at V and 0 bases at J, with 5 bases in the middle. The CDR3 nucleotides are TGTGCCAGCAGGGCACCGAACACCGGGGAGCTGTTTTTT. Its protein is CASRAPNTGELFF.

The V and J genes are TRBV27 and TRBJ1-5; unclear D gene. V gave up 5 bases and J gave up 7 bases, with 21 bases separating them. Germline CDR1 MNHEY, CDR2 SMNVEV (reference sequence). The CDR3 is 16 residues long. DNA of the CDR3: TGTGCCAGCAGTGTCGGGAGGACGGGTCCTGGGCAGCCCCAGCATTTT. Translation gives CASSVGRTGPGQPQHF.

The chain carries TRBV30 and TRBJ1-1, with 8 bases identical to TRBD1. Germline V CDR1 and CDR2: GTSNPN, SVGIG (reference sequence). V lost 8 bases, J lost 4 bases, and 12 bases stayed unmatched. The CDR3 is made up of 14 amino acids. CDR3 DNA: TGTGCCGGAGCCTCCTCACAGGGGGGCACTGAAGCTTTCTTT. Translated, it gives CAGASSQGGTEAFF. Drawing the rest from reference TRBV30 and TRBJ1-1, the complete variable domain is SQTIHQWPATLVQPVGSPLSLECTVEGTSNPNLYWYRQAAGRGLQLLFYSVGIGQISSEVPQNLSASRPQDRQFILSSKKLLLSDSGFYLCAGASSQGGTEAFFGQGTRLTVV.

CDR3 region: CASSELGQPQHF. CDR3 bases: TGTGCCAGCAGTGAGCTAGGTCAGCCCCAGCATTTT. This chain uses TRBV27 with TRBJ1-5; D gene unclear. This CDR3 comprises 12 residues. The V end was cut by 5 bases, the J end by 6 bases, with 8 bases between. CDR1 is MNHEY and CDR2 is SMNVEV in the germline V gene (reference sequence).

The chain has TRBV29-1 and TRBJ1-4, with D maybe TRBD1 (5 bases). CDR1 is SQVTM, CDR2 ANQGSEA, per germline. V gave up 6 bases and J gave up 5 bases, with 13 bases separating them. The CDR3 contains 13 residues. The CDR3 nucleotides are TGCAGCGTCCTGGGGGGATTCAATGAAAAACTGTTTTTT. Residues: CSVLGGFNEKLFF. The full variable domain, completed using reference TRBV29-1 and TRBJ1-4, is SAVISQKPSRDICQRGTSLTIQCQVDSQVTMMFWYRQQPGQSLTLIATANQGSEATYESGFVIDKFPISRPNLTFSTLTVSNMSPEDSSIYLCSVLGGFNEKLFFGSGTQLSVL.

This chain connects TRBV7-9 to TRBJ2-1; D assignment may be TRBD1 or TRBD2 (6 bases each). The germline V gene encodes CDR1 SEHNR and CDR2 FQNEAQ (reference sequence). The CDR3 covers 15 residues. Trimming left V 7 bases short and J 7 bases short, with 20 bases between. For the CDR3, the DNA is TGTGCCAGCATACCTCCAGGGGCAGGGAGGAATGAGCAGTTCTTC. It yields the protein CASIPPGAGRNEQFF.

This clone was seen a single time. This chain joins TRBV11-2 and TRBJ2-7; TRBD2 is a possible D gene (6 bases). This CDR3 comprises 13 residues. Germline loops: CDR1 SGHAT, CDR2 FQNNGV. Trimming removed 5 bases from V and 2 bases from J, with 10 bases in between. The chain's CDR3 is CASSLAGTYEQYF. For the CDR3, the DNA is TGTGCCAGCAGCCTGGCGGGGACCTACGAGCAGTACTTC.

The chain combines TRBV7-9 with TRBJ2-1, with TRBD2 matching 7 bases. J gave up 7 bases and V 3 bases, and 6 bases lay outside the gene matches. The length of the CDR3 is 14 residues. CDR1 is SEHNR, CDR2 FQNEAQ, per germline (reference sequence). For the CDR3, the DNA is TGTGCCAGCAGCTTGGTGAGGGAGGGGAATGAGCAGTTCTTC. It specifies CASSLVREGNEQFF.

This clone was seen once. V gene TRBV4-2 combines with J gene TRBJ2-5; a possible D gene is TRBD1 (6 bases). V was trimmed by 4 bases and J by 2 bases, leaving 8 bases between them. Germline lookup yields CDR1 LGHNA and CDR2 YNFKEQ. The CDR3 extends over 13 amino acids. The CDR3 DNA reads as TGTGCCAGCAGCCCCGGACAGCAAGAGACCCAGTACTTC. Translated: CASSPGQQETQYF.

This sequence joins TRBV5-1 and TRBJ2-5, with D possibly being TRBD1 (5 bases). The ends were cut back, 0 bases at V and 3 bases at J, with 18 bases in the middle. Germline lookup yields CDR1 SGHRS and CDR2 YFSETQ. This CDR3 is built from 17 residues. Written as DNA, the CDR3 is TGCGCCAGCAGCTTGGGAACCACAGGCATTCCCGAAGAGACCCAGTACTTC. It encodes CASSLGTTGIPEETQYF.

The V and J genes are TRBV29-1 and TRBJ2-1, with TRBD2 matching over 9 bases. From germline, CDR1 is SQVTM and CDR2 ANQGSEA. The CDR3 is made up of 16 amino acids. V was pared by 0 bases and J by 7 bases, with 10 bases of the junction left unmatched. The CDR3 sequence: CSVEDPASGRQNEQFF. Written as DNA, the CDR3 is TGCAGCGTTGAAGATCCAGCCAGCGGGAGGCAGAATGAGCAGTTCTTC.

This chain uses TRBV12-5 with TRBJ1-1; D gene uncertain. The CDR3 loop spans 14 amino acids. Germline CDR1 LGHNT, CDR2 FRNRAP. Trimming cost V 0 bases and J 11 bases, with 16 bases left between them. The CDR3 sequence is CASGLVGVGAAAFF. The CDR3 DNA sequence: TGTGCTAGTGGTTTGGTCGGGGTCGGCGCTGCGGCTTTCTTT.

The rearrangement links TRBV10-1 to TRBJ1-5; D remains unclear. Trimming stripped 5 bases from V and 6 bases from J, with 17 bases between. The CDR3 is 15 residues long. Germline V CDR1 and CDR2: WNHNN, SYGVQD (reference sequence). CDR3 residues: CASSCGRFCAQPQHF. The CDR3 coding sequence is TGCGCCAGCAGTTGTGGCAGATTTTGTGCTCAGCCCCAGCATTTT.

The chain couples TRBV6-5 to TRBJ2-7, with D uncertain. This CDR3 comprises 12 residues. Germline values: CDR1 MNHEY, CDR2 SVGAGI. V lost 6 bases, J lost 5 bases, and 11 bases lay in between. The CDR3 region is CASSVTPNEQYF. The CDR3 DNA reads TGTGCCAGCAGCGTCACCCCAAACGAGCAGTACTTC.

The chain recombines TRBV4-3 with TRBJ2-3; D call uncertain. This CDR3 contains 13 residues. Trimming pared 5 bases from V and 6 bases from J, leaving 12 bases between. Germline lookup yields CDR1 LGHNA and CDR2 YSLEER. In nucleotides, the CDR3 is TGCGCCAGCAGCACGACGGTAGGGGATACGCAGTATTTT. This encodes CASSTTVGDTQYF.

The chain recombines TRBV7-9 with TRBJ2-3, with 12 nucleotides matching TRBD2. From germline, CDR1 is SEHNR and CDR2 FQNEAQ (reference sequence). Trimming removed 6 bases from V and 1 base from J; junction bases left unmatched: 8. There are 17 residues in the CDR3. The CDR3 coding sequence is TGTGCCAGCAGGCCCCCGGCTAGCGGGAGGGGCACAGATACGCAGTATTTT. It translates to CASRPPASGRGTDTQYF.

The rearrangement uses TRBV5-6 and TRBJ2-2, with no clear D. Trimming took off 0 bases at V and 9 bases at J, with 6 bases between the two ends. This CDR3 comprises 12 residues. The germline V gene has CDR1 SGHDT and CDR2 YYEEEE. This chain's CDR3 is CASSLVARELFF. In DNA form, the CDR3 reads TGTGCCAGCAGCTTGGTGGCTCGGGAGCTGTTTTTT.

The genes are TRBV2 and TRBJ2-1, with D perhaps TRBD1 or TRBD2 (5 bases each). The CDR3 loop spans 14 amino acids. Germline CDR1 SNHLY, CDR2 FYNNEI. V shed 10 bases and J shed 8 bases, with 21 bases lying between them. CDR3 loop: CAIELPTGPHEQFF. CDR3 bases: TGTGCCATTGAGTTGCCCACGGGGCCTCATGAGCAGTTCTTC.